Each of the 5 T cell receptor beta chains below was sequenced from the same sample in a study of blood T cell repertoires in COVID-19. The table came from immunoSEQ multiplex PCR; TCRdb's copy has only in-frame clones and leaves some out. The top ten hold more than 15% of the sample, which has about 62,000 clones, over 75% seen once. Sequenced input: peripheral blood. Receptors originate from a woman aged 55-70 years with COVID-19, enrolled during active disease.

The chain has TRBV12-5 and TRBJ2-7; 7 nucleotides line up with TRBD1. The trim removed 7 bases at V and 3 bases at J, leaving 6 bases unmatched. Germline CDR1 reads LGHNT; CDR2 reads FRNRAP. This CDR3 region has 13 residues. In nucleotides, the CDR3 is TGTGCTAGTGCTTCAGGGGACAGCTACGAGCAGTACTTC. Amino acid sequence: CASASGDSYEQYF.

V gene TRBV27 combines with J gene TRBJ1-5, with TRBD1 matching 9 bases. Trimming at V came to 8 bases and at J to 2 bases, leaving 10 bases not matched to a gene. The CDR3 has 16 amino acids. Germline values: CDR1 MNHEY, CDR2 SMNVEV (reference sequence). The CDR3 sequence: CASRSIRDRGNQPQHF. The DNA for the CDR3 is TGTGCCAGCCGCTCCATCCGGGACAGGGGCAATCAGCCCCAGCATTTT.

This clone showed up just a few times. This chain joins TRBV4-1 and TRBJ1-6; 9 bases agree with TRBD1. This CDR3 spans 13 amino acids. The germline CDR1 and CDR2 sequences are MGHRA and YSYEKL. Germline trimming cut 7 bases from V and 8 bases from J; bases unmatched to any gene: 3. CDR3: CASNRDRDSPLHF. Here the CDR3 DNA reads TGCGCCAGCAACCGGGACAGGGATTCACCCCTCCACTTT.

The rearrangement uses TRBV25-1 and TRBJ2-2; weak D call: TRBD2 (5 bases). The CDR3 totals 12 residues. V was trimmed by 3 bases and J by 6 bases, leaving 5 bases between them. Germline lookup yields CDR1 MGHDK and CDR2 SYGVNS. The CDR3 protein is CASSEGAGELFF. The CDR3 nucleotides read TGTGCCAGCAGTGAGGGAGCCGGGGAGCTGTTTTTT.

This chain connects TRBV28 to TRBJ2-5; 12 bases are shared with TRBD1. The CDR3 sequence is 15 residues long. V gave up 4 bases and J gave up 4 bases; unmatched junction bases: 4. CDR1 MDHEN and CDR2 SYDVKM come from the germline V gene. This CDR3 reads CASSWGTGGRETQYF. Here the CDR3 DNA reads TGTGCCAGCAGTTGGGGGACAGGGGGCAGAGAGACCCAGTACTTC. The full variable domain, completed using reference TRBV28 and TRBJ2-5, is DVKVTQSSRYLVKRTGEKVFLECVQDMDHENMFWYRQDPGLGLRLIYFSYDVKMKEKGDIPEGYSVSREKKERFSLILESASTNQTSMYLCASSWGTGGRETQYFGPGTRLLVL.